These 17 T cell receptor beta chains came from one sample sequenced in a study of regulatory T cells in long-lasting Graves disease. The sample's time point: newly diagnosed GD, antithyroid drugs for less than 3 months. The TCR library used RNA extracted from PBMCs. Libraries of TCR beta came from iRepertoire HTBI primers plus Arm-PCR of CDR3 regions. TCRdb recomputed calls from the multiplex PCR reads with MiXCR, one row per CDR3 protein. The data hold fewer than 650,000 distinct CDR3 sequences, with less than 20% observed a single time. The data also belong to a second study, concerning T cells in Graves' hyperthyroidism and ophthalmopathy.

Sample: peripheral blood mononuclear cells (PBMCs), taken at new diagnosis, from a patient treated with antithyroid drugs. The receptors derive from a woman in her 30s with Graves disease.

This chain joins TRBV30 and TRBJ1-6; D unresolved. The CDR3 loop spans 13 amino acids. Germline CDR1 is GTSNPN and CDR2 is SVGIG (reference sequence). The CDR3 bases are TGTGCAGTAGGGAGCTCCTATAATTCACCCCTCCACTTT. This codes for CAVGSSYNSPLHF.

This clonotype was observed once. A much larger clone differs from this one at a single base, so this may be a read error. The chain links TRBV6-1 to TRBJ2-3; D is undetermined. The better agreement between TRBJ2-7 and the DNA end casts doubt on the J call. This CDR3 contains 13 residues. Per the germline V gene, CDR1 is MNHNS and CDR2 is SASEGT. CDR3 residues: CTSSESSSYEQYF. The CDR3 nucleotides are TGTACCAGCAGTGAGTCGTCCTCCTACGAGCAGTACTTC.

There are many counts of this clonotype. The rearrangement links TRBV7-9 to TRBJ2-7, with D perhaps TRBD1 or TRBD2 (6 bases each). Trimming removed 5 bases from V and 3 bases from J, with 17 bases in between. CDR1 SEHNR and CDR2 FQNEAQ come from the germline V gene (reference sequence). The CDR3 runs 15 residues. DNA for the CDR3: TGTGCCAGCAGCCCAGAGGGGGACTGGGACTACGAGCAGTACTTC. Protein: CASSPEGDWDYEQYF.

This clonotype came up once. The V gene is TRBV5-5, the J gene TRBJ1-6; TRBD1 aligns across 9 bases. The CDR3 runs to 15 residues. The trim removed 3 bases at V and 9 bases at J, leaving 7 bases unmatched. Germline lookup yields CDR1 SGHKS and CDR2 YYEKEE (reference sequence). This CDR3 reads CASSWGQGTSSPLHF. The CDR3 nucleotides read TGTGCCAGCAGCTGGGGACAGGGTACTTCTTCACCCCTCCACTTT.

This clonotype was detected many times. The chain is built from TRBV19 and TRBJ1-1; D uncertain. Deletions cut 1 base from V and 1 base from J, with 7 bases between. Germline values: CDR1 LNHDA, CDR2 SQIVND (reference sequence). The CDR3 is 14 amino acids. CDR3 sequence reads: CASSIGPSNTEAFF. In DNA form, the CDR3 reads TGTGCCAGTAGTATAGGACCGTCGAACACTGAAGCTTTCTTT.

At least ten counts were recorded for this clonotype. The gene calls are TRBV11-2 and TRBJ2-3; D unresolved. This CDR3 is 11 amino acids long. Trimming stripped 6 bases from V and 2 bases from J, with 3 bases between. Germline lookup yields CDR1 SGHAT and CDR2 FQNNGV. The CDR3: CASRVTDTQYF. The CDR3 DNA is TGTGCCAGCAGGGTCACAGATACGCAGTATTTT.

DNA for the CDR3: TGTGCCACCCAAGTATTTCAGGGCGGGGAGCTGTTTTTT. Translation gives CATQVFQGGELFF. This rearrangement joins TRBV25-1 to TRBJ2-2; maybe TRBD1 (5 bases). The CDR3 has 13 residues. V was shortened by 10 bases and J by 7 bases, with 16 bases between the two germline ends. The germline V gene encodes CDR1 MGHDK and CDR2 SYGVNS. Using reference TRBV25-1 and TRBJ2-2 for the parts outside the CDR3, the full variable domain is EADIYQTPRYLVIGTGKKITLECSQTMGHDKMYWYQQDPGMELHLIHYSYGVNSTEKGDLSSESTVSRIRTEHFPLTLESARPSHTSQYLCATQVFQGGELFFGEGSRLTVL.

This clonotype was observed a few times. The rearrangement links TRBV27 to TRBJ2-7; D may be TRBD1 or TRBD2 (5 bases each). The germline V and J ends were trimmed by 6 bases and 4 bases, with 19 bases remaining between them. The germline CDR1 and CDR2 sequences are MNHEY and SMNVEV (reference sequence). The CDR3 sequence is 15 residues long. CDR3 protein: CASRPGLRGPYEQYF. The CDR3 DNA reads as TGTGCCAGCAGACCAGGGTTAAGAGGGCCATACGAGCAGTACTTC.

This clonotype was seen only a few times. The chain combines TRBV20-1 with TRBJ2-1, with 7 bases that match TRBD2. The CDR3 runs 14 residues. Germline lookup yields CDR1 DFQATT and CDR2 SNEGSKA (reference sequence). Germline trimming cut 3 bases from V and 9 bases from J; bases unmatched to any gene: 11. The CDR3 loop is CSARPSGVLGEQFF. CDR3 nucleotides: TGCAGTGCTAGGCCCAGCGGGGTTTTGGGTGAGCAGTTCTTC.

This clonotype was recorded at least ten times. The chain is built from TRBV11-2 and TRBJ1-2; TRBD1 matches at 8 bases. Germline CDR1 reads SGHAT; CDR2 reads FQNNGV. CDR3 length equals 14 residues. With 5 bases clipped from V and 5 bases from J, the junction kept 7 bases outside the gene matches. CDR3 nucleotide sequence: TGTGCCAGCAGCCTAGGACAGGGAGGGTATGGCTACACCTTC. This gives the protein CASSLGQGGYGYTF. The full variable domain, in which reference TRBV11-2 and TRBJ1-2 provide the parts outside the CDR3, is EAGVAQSPRYKIIEKRQSVAFWCNPISGHATLYWYQQILGQGPKLLIQFQNNGVVDDSQLPKDRFSAERLKGVDSTLKIQPAKLEDSAVYLCASSLGQGGYGYTFGSGTRLTVV.

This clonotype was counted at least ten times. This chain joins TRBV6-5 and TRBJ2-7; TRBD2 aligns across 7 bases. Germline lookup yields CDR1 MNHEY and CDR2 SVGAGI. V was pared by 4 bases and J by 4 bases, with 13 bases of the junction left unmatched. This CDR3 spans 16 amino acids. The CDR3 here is CASSSFGGGNPYEQYF. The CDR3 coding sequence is TGTGCCAGCAGTTCTTTTGGGGGAGGGAATCCTTACGAGCAGTACTTC.

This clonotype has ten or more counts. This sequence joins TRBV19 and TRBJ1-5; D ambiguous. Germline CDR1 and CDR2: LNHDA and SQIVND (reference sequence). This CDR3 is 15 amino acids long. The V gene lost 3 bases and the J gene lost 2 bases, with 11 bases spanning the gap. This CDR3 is CASSMPPVGNQPQHF. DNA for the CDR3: TGTGCCAGTAGTATGCCCCCTGTGGGCAATCAGCCCCAGCATTTT.

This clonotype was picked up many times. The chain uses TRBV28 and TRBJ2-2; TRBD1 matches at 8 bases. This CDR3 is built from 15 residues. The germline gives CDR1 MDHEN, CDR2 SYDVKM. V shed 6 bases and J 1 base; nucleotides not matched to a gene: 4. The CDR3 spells CASSPGGLNTGELFF. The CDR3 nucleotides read TGTGCCAGCAGCCCAGGGGGCCTGAACACCGGGGAGCTGTTTTTT.

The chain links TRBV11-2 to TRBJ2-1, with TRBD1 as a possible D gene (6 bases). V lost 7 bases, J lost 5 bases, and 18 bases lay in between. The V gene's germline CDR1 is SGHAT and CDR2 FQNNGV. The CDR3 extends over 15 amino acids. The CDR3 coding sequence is TGTGCCAGCACCTCTGAGGGCAGGGGCCACAATGAGCAGTTCTTC. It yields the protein CASTSEGRGHNEQFF.

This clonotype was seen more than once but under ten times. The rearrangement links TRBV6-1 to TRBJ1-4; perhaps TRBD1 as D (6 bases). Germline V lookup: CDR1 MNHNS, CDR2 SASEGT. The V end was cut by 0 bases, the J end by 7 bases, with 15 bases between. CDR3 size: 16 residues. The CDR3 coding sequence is TGTGCCAGCAGTGAAGCTCAGGGTTTAGGGGGTGAAAAACTGTTTTTT. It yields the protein CASSEAQGLGGEKLFF.

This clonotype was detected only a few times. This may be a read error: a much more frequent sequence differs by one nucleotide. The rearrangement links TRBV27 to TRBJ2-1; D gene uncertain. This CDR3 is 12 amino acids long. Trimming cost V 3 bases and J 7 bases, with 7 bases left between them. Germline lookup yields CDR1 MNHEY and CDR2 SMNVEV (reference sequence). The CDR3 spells CASSFLANEQFF. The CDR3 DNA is TGTGCCAGCAGTTTTTTAGCTAATGAGCAGTTCTTC.

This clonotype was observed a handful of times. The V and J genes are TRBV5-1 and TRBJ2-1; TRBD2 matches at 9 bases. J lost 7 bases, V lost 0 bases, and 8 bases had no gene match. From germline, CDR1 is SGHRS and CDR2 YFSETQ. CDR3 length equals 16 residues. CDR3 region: CASSLGVAGVGNEQFF. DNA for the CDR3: TGCGCCAGCAGCTTGGGTGTAGCGGGAGTAGGGAATGAGCAGTTCTTC.